This TCR beta chain was sequenced in a study of beta chain features in type 1 diabetes. Looking at the study overall: When patients were set against healthy donors, age, gender and cell yields were similar.

A few counts support this clone. No antigen is known for it. The study reverse transcribed the entire isolated RNA, so it sequenced expressed TCRB transcripts. Here immunoSEQ multiplex PCR was the method, and the copy in TCRdb shows in-frame clones only, minus some. The data show 860,000 or so clones, roughly a sixth seen once. The CDR3 loop spans 14 amino acids. V lost 2 bases to trimming and J lost 3 bases, with 8 bases between them. CDR1 is SGDLS, CDR2 YYNGEE, per germline. A sort by CD45RO/CCR7/CD25/CD127/CD95/CD27 yielded CD4+ naive, central memory, regulatory and stem cell-like memory cells. Study-level findings and limits: Naive, central memory and Treg TCRB repertoires seemed to resemble each other more closely in patients than they did in healthy donors.

The TCR originated in a woman under 30 in good health. The sequenced sample consisted of naive CD4+ T cells from blood. The chain links TRBV9 to TRBJ2-2; tentative D call: TRBD2 (5 bases). As DNA, the CDR3 is TGTGCCAGCAGCGTGAGGGATTACACCGGGGAGCTGTTTTTT. It specifies CASSVRDYTGELFF.